These T cell receptor beta chains were read from a single sample in a study of T cells after yellow fever vaccination. TCRdb re-called the 5' RACE reads through MiXCR, storing one row per CDR3 protein. The table lists 170,000 or so distinct CDR3 sequences, 7% to 10% of them singletons. The sequencing here drew on CD8+ T cells sorted from PBMCs, taken 45 days after the yellow fever booster vaccination. The receptors come from a man younger than 35 who received the YFV17D yellow fever vaccine. CDR3s leave out the opening cysteine and the closing phenylalanine or tryptophan. The D gene is left open where the match is weak.

j_call d_call v_call cdr3_aa
TRBJ1-1 - TRBV6-5 ASSIGTYTEAF
TRBJ1-1 TRBD1 TRBV4-1 ASSQARDREPPMNTEAF
TRBJ1-5 - TRBV6-2/TRBV6-3 ASKQYSNQPQH
TRBJ2-7 - TRBV4-3 ASSRSTGRAYEQY
TRBJ2-5 - TRBV12-3/TRBV12-4 ASSFQGGDGETQY
TRBJ2-1 - TRBV27 ASSPLVRDEQF
TRBJ1-1 - TRBV6-5 ASSYSLVSVNTEAF
TRBJ2-3 TRBD2 TRBV7-9 ASGLAGPDTQY
TRBJ2-1 TRBD2 TRBV6-5 ASSYSQTSGGDEQF
TRBJ2-3 TRBD1 TRBV30 AWSVQGAADTQY
TRBJ2-1 - TRBV6-4 ASSDSLQGKF
TRBJ1-5 - TRBV6-2/TRBV6-3 ASSYSLQGRNQPQH
TRBJ2-7 - TRBV7-6 ASSRGTLDLGEQY
TRBJ1-6 TRBD1 TRBV6-5 ASSRDRGSLPDSPLH
TRBJ1-5 - TRBV6-5 ASGYGSPQH
TRBJ1-1 - TRBV12-3/TRBV12-4 ASSFPEAF
TRBJ2-1 TRBD2 TRBV6-2/TRBV6-3 ASSYLVSGGNEQF
TRBJ1-3 - TRBV4-1 ASSRTPVPGSSGNTIY
TRBJ2-1 TRBD2 TRBV6-5 ASSPSLAGYNEQF
TRBJ2-2 TRBD2 TRBV7-6 ASSPSTSGVNTGELF
TRBJ1-1 - TRBV5-5 ASSLWGLGTEAF
TRBJ2-2 TRBD2 TRBV6-5 ASSRLAAGELF
TRBJ1-1 TRBD1 TRBV6-6 ASSRSGGGGEAF
TRBJ2-1 - TRBV4-1 ASSQAQGWNEQF
TRBJ1-6 TRBD1 TRBV20-1 SARYRGLLNSPLH
TRBJ2-3 TRBD1 TRBV19 ASSPTGTGVSTDTQY
TRBJ1-1 - TRBV13 ASSAIDSEAF
TRBJ2-3 - TRBV7-2 ASSLRREPTDTQY
TRBJ2-5 - TRBV28 ASSSGTWRETQY
TRBJ1-2 TRBD1 TRBV14 ASSPTGTVYGYT
TRBJ2-4 TRBD1 TRBV10-3 AISEERYGQGKNIQY
TRBJ1-1 - TRBV19 ASSIGGGTEAF
TRBJ1-5 - TRBV6-1 ASSEMFGLRDQPQH
TRBJ1-2 - TRBV27 ASSLRGGSLNYGYT
TRBJ2-6 - TRBV7-3 ASSADSGANVLT
TRBJ2-1 - TRBV27 ASSYSPGEIYNEQF
TRBJ1-2 TRBD1 TRBV7-8 ASSSSRDRGGDYGYT
TRBJ2-7 TRBD1 TRBV7-2 ASSLGETGNSYEQY
TRBJ1-2 - TRBV27 ASSQGSPPIRGYT
TRBJ2-1 - TRBV27 ASSFVGGFDEQF
TRBJ2-1 TRBD2 TRBV13 ASSSRLAGDEQF
TRBJ1-2 - TRBV21-1 ASGPDRDENYGYT
TRBJ2-1 TRBD2 TRBV19 ASSMTSGAYNEQF
TRBJ1-4 - TRBV4-1 ASSQGGGPHNEKLF
TRBJ2-7 - TRBV12-3/TRBV12-4 ASSPPRAPYEQY
TRBJ1-5 - TRBV19 ASRWEVLSNQPQH
TRBJ2-7 TRBD1 TRBV27 ASSLSRTGFNEQY
TRBJ1-3 TRBD1 TRBV18 ASSPDRGLGNTIY
TRBJ1-5 - TRBV6-5 ASRPSIGGQPQH
TRBJ2-2 - TRBV4-1 ASSQVDRTGELF
TRBJ2-2 - TRBV7-3 ASSLRAGPNTGELF
TRBJ2-1 - TRBV9 ASSTGGATYNEQF
TRBJ2-7 - TRBV4-1 ASSQGDSGPYEQY
TRBJ2-5 - TRBV6-5 ASSPQVASQETQY
TRBJ2-7 - TRBV29-1 SVVDGPYEQY